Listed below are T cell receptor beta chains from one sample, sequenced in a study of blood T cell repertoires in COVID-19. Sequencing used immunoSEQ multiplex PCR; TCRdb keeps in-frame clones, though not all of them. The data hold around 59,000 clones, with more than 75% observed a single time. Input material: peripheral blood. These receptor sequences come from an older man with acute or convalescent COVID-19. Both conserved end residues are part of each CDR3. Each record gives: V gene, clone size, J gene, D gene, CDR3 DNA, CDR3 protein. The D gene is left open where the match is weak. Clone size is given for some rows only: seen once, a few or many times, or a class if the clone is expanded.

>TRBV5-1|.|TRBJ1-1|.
TGCGCCAGCAGCTTGGAACGGGTTTTGAACACTGAAGCTTTCTTT
CASSLERVLNTEAFF
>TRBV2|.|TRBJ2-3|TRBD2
TGTGCCAGCAGTGAAGCAAGCGGGGGGCGGCATACGCAGTATTTT
CASSEASGGRHTQYF
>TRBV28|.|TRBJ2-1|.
TGTGCCAGCAGTCCCCGTACTACCGGTTACAATGAGCAGTTCTTC
CASSPRTTGYNEQFF
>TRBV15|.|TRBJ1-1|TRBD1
TGTGCCACCAGCAGCTGGACAGGGGAGAACACTGAAGCTTTCTTT
CATSSWTGENTEAFF
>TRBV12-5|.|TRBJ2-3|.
TGTGCTAGTGGTGGACCGAGGGCAGATACGCAGTATTTT
CASGGPRADTQYF
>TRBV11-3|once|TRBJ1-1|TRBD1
TGTGCCAGCAGCTTAAGGGACAGGGCGTTCACTGAAGCTTTCTTT
CASSLRDRAFTEAFF
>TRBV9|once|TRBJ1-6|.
TGTGCCAGCAGCGTTGCCCCCCGGGATTCACCCCTCCACTTT
CASSVAPRDSPLHF
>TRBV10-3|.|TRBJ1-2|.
TGTGCCATCGGGGGGACCGTCGATAACTATGGCTACACCTTC
CAIGGTVDNYGYTF
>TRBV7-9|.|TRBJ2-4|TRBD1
TGTGCCAGCAGCTTAGCCGACAGGGTTTGGGACATTCAGTACTTC
CASSLADRVWDIQYF
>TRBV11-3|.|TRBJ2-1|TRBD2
TGTGCCAGCAGCACCCGGCGGGAGGCCTACAATGAGCAGTTCTTC
CASSTRREAYNEQFF
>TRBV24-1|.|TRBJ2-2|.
TGTGCCACCAGTGATGCCGGGACACCCTCCGGGGAGCTGTTTTTT
CATSDAGTPSGELFF
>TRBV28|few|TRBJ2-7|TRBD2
TGTGCCAGCGAGGCGTTTGGGGACTACCCCCACGAGCAGTACTTC
CASEAFGDYPHEQYF
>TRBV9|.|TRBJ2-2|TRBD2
TGTGCCAGCAGCCCTAGGACTAGCGCCGGGGAGCTGTTTTTT
CASSPRTSAGELFF
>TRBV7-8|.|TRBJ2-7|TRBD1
TGTGCCAGCAGCTTAGCGCCGGCAGGGGGACCCTACGAGCAGTACTTC
CASSLAPAGGPYEQYF
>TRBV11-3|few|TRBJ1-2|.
TGTGCCAGCAGCATTGGCGCCAGGTCCCCCGCCTATGGCTACACCTTC
CASSIGARSPAYGYTF
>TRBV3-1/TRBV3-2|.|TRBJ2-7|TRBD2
TGTGCCAGCAGCCAAACGGGACTAGCGGGAGTTCTGCAGTACTTC
CASSQTGLAGVLQYF
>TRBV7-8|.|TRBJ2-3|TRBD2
TGTGCCAGCAGCTTTAGCGGGAGCGGGGATACGCAGTATTTT
CASSFSGSGDTQYF
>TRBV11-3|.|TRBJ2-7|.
TGTGCCAGCAGCACTAGAGCGGGTTCCATGTACGAGCAGTACTTC
CASSTRAGSMYEQYF
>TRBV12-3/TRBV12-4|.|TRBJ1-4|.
TGTGCCAGCAGTTTGATGAGGGAAAAACTGTTTTTT
CASSLMREKLFF
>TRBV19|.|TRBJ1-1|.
TGTGCCAGTAGTATAGCGAGGACACTGAACACTGAAGCTTTCTTT
CASSIARTLNTEAFF
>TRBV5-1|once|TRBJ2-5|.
TGCGCCAGCAGCTTTAAAGAGACCCAGTACTTC
CASSFKETQYF
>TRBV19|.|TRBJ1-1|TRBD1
TGTGCCAGTAGTACGATGGGACAGGTGAACACTGAAGCTTTCTTT
CASSTMGQVNTEAFF
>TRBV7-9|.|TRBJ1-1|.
TGTGCCAGCAGCTTTACAAGGGGCCTCAGGGCTGAAGCTTTCTTT
CASSFTRGLRAEAFF
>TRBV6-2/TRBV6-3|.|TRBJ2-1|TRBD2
TGTGCCAGCAGCCTAAGCGGGGGGCCTTTCAATGAGCAGTTCTTC
CASSLSGGPFNEQFF
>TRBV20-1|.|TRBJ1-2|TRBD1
TGCAGTGCTAGTATCTGGGACAGGGAAAATGGCTACACCTTC
CSASIWDRENGYTF
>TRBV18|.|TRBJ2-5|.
TGTGCCAGCTCACCATTGACAACCGGCCAAGAGACCCAGTACTTC
CASSPLTTGQETQYF
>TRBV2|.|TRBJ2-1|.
TGTGCCAGCACCCCAGGGGAGTACAATGAGCAGTTCTTC
CASTPGEYNEQFF
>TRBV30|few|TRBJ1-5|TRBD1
TGTGCCTGGAGTGTACAGACAGGGAATCAGCCCCAGCATTTT
CAWSVQTGNQPQHF
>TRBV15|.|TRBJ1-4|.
TGTGCCACCAGCAGAGAACTCACTCGGGGAACTAATGAAAAACTGTTTTTT
CATSRELTRGTNEKLFF
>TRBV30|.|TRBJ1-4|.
TGTGCCTGGGGCAGACAGCGCAGGGGTGAAAAACTGTTTTTT
CAWGRQRRGEKLFF
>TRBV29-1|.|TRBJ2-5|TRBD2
TGCAGCGTTGAAGAGAACCTAGCGGGGGGGCTGGGGACCCAGTACTTC
CSVEENLAGGLGTQYF
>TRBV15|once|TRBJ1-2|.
TGTGCCACCAGCAGAGACGAGGGTTACTATGGCTACACCTTC
CATSRDEGYYGYTF
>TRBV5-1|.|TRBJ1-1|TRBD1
TGCGCCAGCAGCAGGGGACAGCTGAACACTGAAGCTTTCTTT
CASSRGQLNTEAFF
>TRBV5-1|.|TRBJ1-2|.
TGCGCCAGCAGCTTCAGCGTAGCTAACTATGGCTACACCTTC
CASSFSVANYGYTF
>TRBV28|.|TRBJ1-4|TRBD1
TGTGCCAGCAGTTTACCGGGACAGGGACCTGAAAAACTGTTTTTT
CASSLPGQGPEKLFF
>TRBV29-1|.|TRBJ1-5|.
TGCAGCGCCGGGGGAGTCGATAGCAATCAGCCCCAGCATTTT
CSAGGVDSNQPQHF
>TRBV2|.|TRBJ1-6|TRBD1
TGTGCCAGCAGGAAAGACAGGGGGACGAATTCACCCCTCCACTTT
CASRKDRGTNSPLHF
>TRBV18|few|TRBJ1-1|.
TGTGCCAGCTCACCAGAGGCGGTGGGGCTCACTGAAGCTTTCTTT
CASSPEAVGLTEAFF
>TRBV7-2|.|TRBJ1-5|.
TGTGCCAGCAGCCAGGACAGCGGAAATCAGCCCCAGCATTTT
CASSQDSGNQPQHF
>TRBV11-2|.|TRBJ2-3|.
TGTGCCAGCAGCTCCCCTACAGAAGGCACAGATACGCAGTATTTT
CASSSPTEGTDTQYF
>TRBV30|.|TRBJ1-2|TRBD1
TGTGCCTGGAGCAAAAGGACAGGGGGGTCTTATGGCTACACCTTC
CAWSKRTGGSYGYTF
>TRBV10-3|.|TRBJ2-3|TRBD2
TGTGCCACCTCTCCGGGAGGGGGCACAGATACGCAGTATTTT
CATSPGGGTDTQYF
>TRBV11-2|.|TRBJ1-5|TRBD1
TGTGCCAGCAGCCCACAGACAGGGGACAATCAGCCCCAGCATTTT
CASSPQTGDNQPQHF
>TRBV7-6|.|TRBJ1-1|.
TGTGCCAGCAGCTTAGGGCTTGGGGGGACTGAAGCTTTCTTT
CASSLGLGGTEAFF
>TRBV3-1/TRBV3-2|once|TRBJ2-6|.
TGTGCCAGCAGCCATGGGGGGACCTCTGGGGCCAACGTCCTGACTTTC
CASSHGGTSGANVLTF
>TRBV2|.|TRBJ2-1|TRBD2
TGTGCCAGCAGCACCGCCACAGCGGGGGTTGAGCAGTTCTTC
CASSTATAGVEQFF
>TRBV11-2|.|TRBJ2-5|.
TGTGCCAGCAGCTTAGATACGACTTTTCCAGAGACCCAGTACTTC
CASSLDTTFPETQYF
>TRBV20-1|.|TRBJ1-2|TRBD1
TGCAGTGGACAGGGGGATGGTGGCTACACCTTC
CSGQGDGGYTF
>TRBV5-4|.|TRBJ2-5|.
TGTGCCAGCAGCTTGGCGGGCAGGGGCGGTGAGACCCAGTACTTC
CASSLAGRGGETQYF
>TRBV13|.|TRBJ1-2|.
TGTGCCAGCAGCTTACAACTCAGGGCAAGGAATGGCTACACCTTC
CASSLQLRARNGYTF
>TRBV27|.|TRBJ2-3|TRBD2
TGTGCCAGCAGTTTTAGTCCATTCGCGGGGGGACGCACAGATACGCAGTATTTT
CASSFSPFAGGRTDTQYF
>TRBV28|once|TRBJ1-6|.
TGTGCCAGCAGTTTATGGCAGGATAATTCACCCCTCCACTTT
CASSLWQDNSPLHF
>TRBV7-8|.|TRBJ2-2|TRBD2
TGTGCCAGCAGCTCCGGGACTAGCGGTAACACCGGGGAGCTGTTTTTT
CASSSGTSGNTGELFF
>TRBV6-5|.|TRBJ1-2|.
TGTGCCAGCAGCAAACAGGGATATGGCTACACCTTC
CASSKQGYGYTF
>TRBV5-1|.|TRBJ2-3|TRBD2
TGCGCCAGCAGCTTCAGAGCGGGGGGTCCGCTTGTCACAGATACGCAGTATTTT
CASSFRAGGPLVTDTQYF
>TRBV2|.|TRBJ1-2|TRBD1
TGTGCCAGCAGTGATGGGACAGGGGGCGGAATAGGAACCCCCTGGGGCTACACCTTC
CASSDGTGGGIGTPWGYTF
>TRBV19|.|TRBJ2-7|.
TGTGCCAGTAGTATACCGGGCAGGGCTTACGAGCAGTACTTC
CASSIPGRAYEQYF
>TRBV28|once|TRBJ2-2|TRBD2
TGTGCCAGCAGGGGGGGCGATAGCGGGACCTACACCGGGGAGCTGTTTTTT
CASRGGDSGTYTGELFF